This T cell receptor (beta chain) emerged from a study of T cell responses to AZD1222 COVID-19 vaccine. Study results and limitations: Donor demographics were predominantly white British with a female majority; clonal diversity may be underestimated.

For this clone: Its target is unknown.

CDR1 and CDR2 from the germline V gene are SNHLY and FYNNEI. Germline trimming cut 4 bases from V and 5 bases from J; bases unmatched to any gene: 4. The CDR3 spans 15 residues. TCRdb keeps only in-frame clones here, not all; method: immunoSEQ multiplex PCR. Of about 150,000 clones in the sample, roughly 85% were seen once. This specimen was peripheral blood, taken 28 days after the second AZD1222 dose. The rearrangement joins TRBV2 to TRBJ1-4; 10 bases are a match to TRBD1. This clonotype was sampled from an adult who received the AZD1222 COVID-19 vaccine. The CDR3 nucleotides are TGTGCCAGCAGTGTGGGACAGGGGAGGAATGAAAAACTGTTTTTT. Residues: CASSVGQGRNEKLFF. The full variable domain, rest sourced from reference TRBV2 and TRBJ1-4, is EPEVTQTPSHQVTQMGQEVILRCVPISNHLYFYWYRQILGQKVEFLVSFYNNEISEKSEIFDDQFSVERPDGSNFTLKIRSTKLEDSAMYFCASSVGQGRNEKLFFGSGTQLSVL.